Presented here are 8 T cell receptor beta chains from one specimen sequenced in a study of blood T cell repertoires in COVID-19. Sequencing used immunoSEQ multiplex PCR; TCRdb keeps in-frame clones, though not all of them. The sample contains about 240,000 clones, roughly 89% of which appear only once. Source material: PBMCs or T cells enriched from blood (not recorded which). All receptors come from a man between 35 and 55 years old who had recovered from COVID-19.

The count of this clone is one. The CDR3 region is CASSEMGGFNSPLHF. The DNA for the CDR3 is TGTGCCAGCAGTGAGATGGGGGGATTTAATTCACCCCTCCACTTT. V and J are TRBV6-1 and TRBJ1-6; D is possibly TRBD1 (5 bases). V dropped 3 bases and J dropped 6 bases, with 12 bases sitting between them. Germline-derived CDR1 and CDR2 are MNHNS and SASEGT. The CDR3 runs to 15 residues.

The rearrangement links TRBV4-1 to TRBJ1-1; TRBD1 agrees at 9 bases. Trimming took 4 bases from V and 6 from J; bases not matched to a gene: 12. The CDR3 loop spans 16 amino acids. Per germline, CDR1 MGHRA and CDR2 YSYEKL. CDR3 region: CASSLGQGIKRAEAFF. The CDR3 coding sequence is TGCGCCAGCAGCCTCGGACAGGGGATCAAGAGGGCTGAAGCTTTCTTT.

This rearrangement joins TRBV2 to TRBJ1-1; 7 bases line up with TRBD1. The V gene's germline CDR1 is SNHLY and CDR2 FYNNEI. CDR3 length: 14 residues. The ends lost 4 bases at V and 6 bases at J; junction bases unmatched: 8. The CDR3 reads CASSGEGGEAEAFF. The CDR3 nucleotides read TGTGCCAGCAGTGGGGAAGGGGGCGAGGCTGAAGCTTTCTTT.

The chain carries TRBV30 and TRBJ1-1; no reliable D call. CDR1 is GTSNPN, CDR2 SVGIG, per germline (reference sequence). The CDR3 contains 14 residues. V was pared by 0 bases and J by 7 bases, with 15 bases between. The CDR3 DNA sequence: TGTGCCTGGAGTGTGGGAGGGCGGAGAATTGAAGCTTTCTTT. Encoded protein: CAWSVGGRRIEAFF.

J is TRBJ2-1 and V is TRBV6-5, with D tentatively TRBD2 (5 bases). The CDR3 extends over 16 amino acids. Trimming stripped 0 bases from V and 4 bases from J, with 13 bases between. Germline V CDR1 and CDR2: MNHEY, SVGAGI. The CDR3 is CASSYSPGGPYNEQFF. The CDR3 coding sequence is TGTGCCAGCAGTTACTCGCCGGGCGGGCCGTACAATGAGCAGTTCTTC.

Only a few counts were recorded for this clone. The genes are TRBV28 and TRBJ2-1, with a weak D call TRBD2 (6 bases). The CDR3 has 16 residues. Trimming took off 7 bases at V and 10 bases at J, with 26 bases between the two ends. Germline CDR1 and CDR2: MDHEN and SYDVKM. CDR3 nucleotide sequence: TGTGCCAGCATCCCCCGGGGGTCGGGAGAGGGGATGGAGCAGTTCTTC. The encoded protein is CASIPRGSGEGMEQFF.

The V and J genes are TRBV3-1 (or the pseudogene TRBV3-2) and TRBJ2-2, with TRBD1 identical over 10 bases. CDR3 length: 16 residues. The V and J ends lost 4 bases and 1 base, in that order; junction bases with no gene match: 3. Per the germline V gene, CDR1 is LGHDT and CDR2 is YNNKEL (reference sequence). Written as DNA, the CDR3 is TGTGCCAGCAGCCGACAGGGGGCTAAGAACACCGGGGAGCTGTTTTTT. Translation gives CASSRQGAKNTGELFF.

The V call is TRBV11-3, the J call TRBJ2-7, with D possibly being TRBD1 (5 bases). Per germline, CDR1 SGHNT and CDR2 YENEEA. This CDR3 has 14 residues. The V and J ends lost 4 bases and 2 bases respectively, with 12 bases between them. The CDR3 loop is CASSSGHRPYEQYF. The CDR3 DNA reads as TGTGCCAGCAGCTCAGGACACCGCCCCTACGAGCAGTACTTC.